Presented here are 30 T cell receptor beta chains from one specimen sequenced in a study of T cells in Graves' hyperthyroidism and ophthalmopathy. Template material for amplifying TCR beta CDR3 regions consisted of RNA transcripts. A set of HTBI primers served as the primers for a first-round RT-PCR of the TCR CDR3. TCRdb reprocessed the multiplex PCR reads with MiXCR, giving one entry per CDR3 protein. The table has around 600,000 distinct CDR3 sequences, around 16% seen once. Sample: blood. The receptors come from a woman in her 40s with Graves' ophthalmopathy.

This CDR3 is CSARAPGGERENIQYF. The CDR3 nucleotides are TGCAGTGCTAGAGCCCCCGGCGGAGAGAGGGAAAACATTCAGTACTTC. This chain links TRBV20-1 with TRBJ2-4; TRBD2 might be the D (5 bases). This CDR3 region has 16 residues. CDR1 DFQATT and CDR2 SNEGSKA come from the germline V gene (reference sequence). The V and J ends lost 1 base and 5 bases respectively, with 18 bases between them.

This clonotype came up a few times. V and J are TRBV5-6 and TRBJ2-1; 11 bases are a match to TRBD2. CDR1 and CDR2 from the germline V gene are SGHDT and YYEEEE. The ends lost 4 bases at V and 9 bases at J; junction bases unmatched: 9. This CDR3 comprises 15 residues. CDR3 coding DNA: TGTGCCAGCAGCAGTAGCGGGAGGGCCGGAGGTGAGCAGTTCTTC. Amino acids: CASSSSGRAGGEQFF.

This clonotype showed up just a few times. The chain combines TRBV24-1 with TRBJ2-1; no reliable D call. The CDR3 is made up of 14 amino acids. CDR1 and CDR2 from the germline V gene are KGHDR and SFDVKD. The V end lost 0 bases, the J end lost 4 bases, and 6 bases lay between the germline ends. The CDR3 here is CATSDLTEYNEQFF. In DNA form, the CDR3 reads TGTGCCACCAGTGATTTGACAGAGTACAATGAGCAGTTCTTC.

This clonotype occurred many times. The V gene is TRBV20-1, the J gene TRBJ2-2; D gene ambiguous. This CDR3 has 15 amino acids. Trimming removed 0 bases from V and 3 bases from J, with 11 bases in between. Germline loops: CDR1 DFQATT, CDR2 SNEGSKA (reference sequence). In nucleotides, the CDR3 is TGCAGTGCTAGAGATGGTTCCTTGGACACCGGGGAGCTGTTTTTT. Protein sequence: CSARDGSLDTGELFF.

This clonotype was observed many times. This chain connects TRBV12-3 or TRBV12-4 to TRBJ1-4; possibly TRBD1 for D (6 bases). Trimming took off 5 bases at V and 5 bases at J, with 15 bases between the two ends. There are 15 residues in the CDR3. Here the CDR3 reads CASSPQRGSNEKLFF. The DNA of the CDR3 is TGTGCCAGCAGTCCGCAAAGGGGGTCAAATGAAAAACTGTTTTTT.

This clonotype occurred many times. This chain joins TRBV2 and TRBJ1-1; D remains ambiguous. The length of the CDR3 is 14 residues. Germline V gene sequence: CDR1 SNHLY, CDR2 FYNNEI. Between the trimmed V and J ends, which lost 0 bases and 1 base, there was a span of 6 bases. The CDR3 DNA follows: TGTGCCAGCAGTGAAGCCGGCTGGAACACTGAAGCTTTCTTT. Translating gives CASSEAGWNTEAFF.

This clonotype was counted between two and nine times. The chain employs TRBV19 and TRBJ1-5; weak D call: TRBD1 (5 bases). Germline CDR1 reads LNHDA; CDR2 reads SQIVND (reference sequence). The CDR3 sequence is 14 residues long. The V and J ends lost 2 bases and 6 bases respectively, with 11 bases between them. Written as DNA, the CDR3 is TGTGCCAGTAGTATATCGGCAGGGTTTCAGCCCCAGCATTTT. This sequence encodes CASSISAGFQPQHF.

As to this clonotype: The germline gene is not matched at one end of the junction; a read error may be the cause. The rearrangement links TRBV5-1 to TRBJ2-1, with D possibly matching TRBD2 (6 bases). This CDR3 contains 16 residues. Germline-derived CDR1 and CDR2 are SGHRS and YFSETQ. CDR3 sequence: CASRSLGGSSYNEQLF. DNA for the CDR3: TGCGCCAGCAGGTCCTTGGGGGGAAGCTCCTACAATGAGCAGCTCTTC.

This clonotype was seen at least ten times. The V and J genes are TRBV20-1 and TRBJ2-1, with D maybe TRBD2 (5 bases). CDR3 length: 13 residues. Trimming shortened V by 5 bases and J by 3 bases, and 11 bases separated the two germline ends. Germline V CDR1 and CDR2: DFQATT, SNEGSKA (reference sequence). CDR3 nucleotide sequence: TGCAGTGCTCACCGGACTGACTACAATGAGCAGTTCTTC. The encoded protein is CSAHRTDYNEQFF.

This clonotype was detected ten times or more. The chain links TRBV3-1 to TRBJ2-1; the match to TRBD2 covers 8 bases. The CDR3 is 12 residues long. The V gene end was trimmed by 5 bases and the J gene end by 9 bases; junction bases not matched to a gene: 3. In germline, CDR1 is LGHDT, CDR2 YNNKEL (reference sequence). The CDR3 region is CASSGLAAEQFF. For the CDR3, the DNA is TGTGCCAGCAGCGGACTAGCAGCTGAGCAGTTCTTC.

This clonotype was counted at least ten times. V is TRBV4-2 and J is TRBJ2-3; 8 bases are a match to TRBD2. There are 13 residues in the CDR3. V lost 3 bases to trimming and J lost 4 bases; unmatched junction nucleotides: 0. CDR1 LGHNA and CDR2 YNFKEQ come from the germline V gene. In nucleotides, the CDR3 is TGTGCCAGCAGCCAGCGGGAGGCAGATACGCAGTATTTT. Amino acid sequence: CASSQREADTQYF.

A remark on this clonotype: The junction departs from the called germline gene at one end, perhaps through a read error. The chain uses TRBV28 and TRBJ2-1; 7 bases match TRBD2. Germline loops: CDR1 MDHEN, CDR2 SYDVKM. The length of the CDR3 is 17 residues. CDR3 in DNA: TGTGCCAGCAGTTCCCCGTCTAGCGGATTTACCTACAGTGAGCAGTTCTTC. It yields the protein CASSSPSSGFTYSEQFF.

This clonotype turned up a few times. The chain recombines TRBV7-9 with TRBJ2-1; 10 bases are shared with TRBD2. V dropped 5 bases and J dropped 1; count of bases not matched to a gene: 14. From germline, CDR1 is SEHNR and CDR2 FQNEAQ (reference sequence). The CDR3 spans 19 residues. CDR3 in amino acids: CASSPVLAGDVGSYNEQFF. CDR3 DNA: TGTGCCAGCAGCCCTGTGCTAGCGGGAGATGTGGGATCCTACAATGAGCAGTTCTTC.

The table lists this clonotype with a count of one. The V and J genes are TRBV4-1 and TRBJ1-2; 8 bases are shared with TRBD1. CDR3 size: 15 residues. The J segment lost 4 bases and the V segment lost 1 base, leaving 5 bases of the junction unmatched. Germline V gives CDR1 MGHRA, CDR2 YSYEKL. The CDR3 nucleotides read TGCGCCAGCAGCCAAGTGGGGGACAGGTTCTATGGCTACACCTTC. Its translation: CASSQVGDRFYGYTF.

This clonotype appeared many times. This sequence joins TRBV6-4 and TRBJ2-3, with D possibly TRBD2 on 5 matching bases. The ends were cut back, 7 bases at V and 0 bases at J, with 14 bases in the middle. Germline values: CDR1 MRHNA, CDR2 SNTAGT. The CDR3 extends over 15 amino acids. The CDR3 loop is CASTLEGSSTDTQYF. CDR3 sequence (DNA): TGTGCCAGCACCCTTGAGGGATCTAGCACAGATACGCAGTATTTT.

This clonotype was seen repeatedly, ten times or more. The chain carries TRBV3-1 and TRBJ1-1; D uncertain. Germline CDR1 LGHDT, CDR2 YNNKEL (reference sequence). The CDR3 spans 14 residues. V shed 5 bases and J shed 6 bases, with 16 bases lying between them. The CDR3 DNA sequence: TGTGCCAGCAGCGAGCCTTCGAGTCGTTCTGAAGCTTTCTTT. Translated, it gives CASSEPSSRSEAFF.

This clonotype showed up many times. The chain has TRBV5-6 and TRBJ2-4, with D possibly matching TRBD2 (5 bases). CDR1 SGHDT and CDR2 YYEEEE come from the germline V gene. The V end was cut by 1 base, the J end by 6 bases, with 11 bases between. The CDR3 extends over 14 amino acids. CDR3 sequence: CASSLTPGRNIQYF. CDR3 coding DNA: TGTGCCAGCAGCTTGACGCCGGGAAGAAACATTCAGTACTTC.

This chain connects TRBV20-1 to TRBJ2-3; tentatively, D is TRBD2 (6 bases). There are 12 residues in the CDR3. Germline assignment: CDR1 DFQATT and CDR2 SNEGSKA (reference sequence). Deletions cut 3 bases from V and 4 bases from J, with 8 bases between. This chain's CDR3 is CSARRRADTQYF. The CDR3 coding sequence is TGCAGTGCTAGGAGGAGGGCAGATACGCAGTATTTT.

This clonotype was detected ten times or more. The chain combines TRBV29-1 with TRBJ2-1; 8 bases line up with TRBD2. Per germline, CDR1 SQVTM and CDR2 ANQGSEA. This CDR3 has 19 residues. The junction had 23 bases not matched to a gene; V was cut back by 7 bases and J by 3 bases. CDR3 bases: TGCAGCGCCTCAGGCCGCCTAGCGGGCAACTTAGGGGGCTACAATGAGCAGTTCTTC. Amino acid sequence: CSASGRLAGNLGGYNEQFF.

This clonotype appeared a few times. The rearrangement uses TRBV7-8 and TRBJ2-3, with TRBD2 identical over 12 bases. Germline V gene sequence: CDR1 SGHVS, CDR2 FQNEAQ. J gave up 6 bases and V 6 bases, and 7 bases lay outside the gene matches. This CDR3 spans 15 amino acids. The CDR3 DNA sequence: TGTGCCAGCAGACTGACTAGCGGGAGATCTGATACGCAGTATTTT. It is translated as CASRLTSGRSDTQYF.

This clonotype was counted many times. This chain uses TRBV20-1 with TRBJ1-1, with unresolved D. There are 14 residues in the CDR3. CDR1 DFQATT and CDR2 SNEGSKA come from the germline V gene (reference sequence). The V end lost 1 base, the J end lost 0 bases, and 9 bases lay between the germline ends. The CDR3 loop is CSARAQIMNTEAFF. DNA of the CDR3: TGCAGTGCTAGAGCTCAGATTATGAACACTGAAGCTTTCTTT.

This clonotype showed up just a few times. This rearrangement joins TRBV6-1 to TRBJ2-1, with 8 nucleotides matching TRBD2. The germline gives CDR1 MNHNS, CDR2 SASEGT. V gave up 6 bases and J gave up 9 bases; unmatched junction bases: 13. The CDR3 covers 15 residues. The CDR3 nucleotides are TGTGCCAGCAGCGATCTTTCGGGGGGGCCGGGTGAGCAGTTCTTC. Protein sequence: CASSDLSGGPGEQFF.

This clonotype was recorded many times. In nucleotides, the CDR3 is TGCGCCAGCAGCATTTGGGACTACGGCAATGAGCAGTTCTTC. Its protein is CASSIWDYGNEQFF. V usage is TRBV5-1 and J usage is TRBJ2-1, with TRBD2 identical over 7 bases. CDR1 and CDR2 from the germline V gene are SGHRS and YFSETQ. The CDR3 runs 14 residues. V was clipped by 4 bases and J by 6 bases; unmatched bases: 7.

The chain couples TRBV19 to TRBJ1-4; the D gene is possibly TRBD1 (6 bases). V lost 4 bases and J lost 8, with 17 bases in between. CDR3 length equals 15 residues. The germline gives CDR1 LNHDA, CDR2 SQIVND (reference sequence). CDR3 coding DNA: TGTGCCAGTAGTAGCCTGCAGGGGATAGGAGAAAAACTGTTTTTT. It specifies CASSSLQGIGEKLFF.

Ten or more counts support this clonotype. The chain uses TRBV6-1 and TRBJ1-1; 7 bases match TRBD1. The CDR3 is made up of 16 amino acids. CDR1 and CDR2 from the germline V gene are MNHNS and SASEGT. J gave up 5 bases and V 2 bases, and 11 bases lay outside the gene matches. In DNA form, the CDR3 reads TGTGCCAGCAGTGAAAATGACGCCAGGGGGGTGACTGAAGCTTTCTTT. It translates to CASSENDARGVTEAFF.

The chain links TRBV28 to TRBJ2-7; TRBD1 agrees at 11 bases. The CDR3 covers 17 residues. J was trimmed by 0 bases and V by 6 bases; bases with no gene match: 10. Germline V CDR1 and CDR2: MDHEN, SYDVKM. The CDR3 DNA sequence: TGTGCCAGCAGCCCTACCTTGGGACAGGGGGACTCCTACGAGCAGTACTTC. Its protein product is CASSPTLGQGDSYEQYF.

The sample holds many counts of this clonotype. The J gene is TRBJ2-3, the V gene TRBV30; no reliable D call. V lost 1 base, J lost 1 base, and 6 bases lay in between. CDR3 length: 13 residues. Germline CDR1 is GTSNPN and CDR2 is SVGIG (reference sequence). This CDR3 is CAWSGVGTDTQYF. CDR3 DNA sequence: TGTGCCTGGAGTGGGGTAGGCACAGATACGCAGTATTTT.

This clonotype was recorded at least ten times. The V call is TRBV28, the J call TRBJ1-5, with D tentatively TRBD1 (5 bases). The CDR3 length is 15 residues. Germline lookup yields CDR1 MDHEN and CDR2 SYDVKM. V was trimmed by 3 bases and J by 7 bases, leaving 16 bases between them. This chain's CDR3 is CASSFRQIGGQPQHF. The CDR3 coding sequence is TGTGCCAGCAGTTTTAGGCAGATCGGGGGACAGCCCCAGCATTTT.

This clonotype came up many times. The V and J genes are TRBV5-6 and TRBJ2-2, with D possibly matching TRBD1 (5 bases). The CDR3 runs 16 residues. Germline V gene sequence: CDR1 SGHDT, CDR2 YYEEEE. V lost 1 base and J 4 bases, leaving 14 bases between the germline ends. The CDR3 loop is CASSLMAGKGTGELFF. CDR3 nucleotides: TGTGCCAGCAGCTTGATGGCAGGGAAAGGCACCGGGGAGCTGTTTTTT.

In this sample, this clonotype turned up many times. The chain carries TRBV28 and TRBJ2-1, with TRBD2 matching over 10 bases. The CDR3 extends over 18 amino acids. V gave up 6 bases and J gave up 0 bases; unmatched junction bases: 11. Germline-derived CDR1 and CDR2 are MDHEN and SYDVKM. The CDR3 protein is CASRPSGSVHSSYNEQFF. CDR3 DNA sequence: TGTGCCAGCAGACCTAGCGGGAGTGTTCATAGCTCCTACAATGAGCAGTTCTTC.